This T cell receptor beta chain was observed in a study of cytomegalovirus exposure and HLA in healthy donors. Trimming cost V 5 bases and J 4 bases; bases outside gene matches: 6. Per germline, CDR1 SGHRS and CDR2 YFSETQ. The CDR3 is made up of 14 amino acids. Both 60 Vbeta primers and 13 Jbeta primers went into the PCR. Clones were read by immunoSEQ multiplex PCR, and TCRdb kept only the in-frame ones, dropping some. This sample has fewer than 140,000 clones; roughly 74% occur once, and the top ten carry about 2.3%. The chain combines TRBV5-1 with TRBJ1-1; 9 positions match TRBD1. The sequenced sample consisted of PBMCs. The TCR sequence derives from a man in his forties in good health and CMV-seronegative. DNA for the CDR3: TGCGCCAGCAGTGTGGGACAGGGAGGCACTGAAGCTTTCTTT. Amino acid sequence: CASSVGQGGTEAFF.